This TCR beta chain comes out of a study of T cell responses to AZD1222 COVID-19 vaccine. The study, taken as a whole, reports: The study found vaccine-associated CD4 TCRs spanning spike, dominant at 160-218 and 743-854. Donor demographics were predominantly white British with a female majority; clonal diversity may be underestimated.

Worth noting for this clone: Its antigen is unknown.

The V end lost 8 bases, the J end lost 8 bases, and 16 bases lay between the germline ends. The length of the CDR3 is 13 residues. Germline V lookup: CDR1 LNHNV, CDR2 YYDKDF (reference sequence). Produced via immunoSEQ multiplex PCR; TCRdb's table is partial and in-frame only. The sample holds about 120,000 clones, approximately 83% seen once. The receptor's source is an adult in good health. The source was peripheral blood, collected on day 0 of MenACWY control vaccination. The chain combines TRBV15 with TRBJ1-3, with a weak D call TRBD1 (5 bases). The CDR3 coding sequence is TGTGCCACCCAGGGCGCGAATAAGGACACCATATATTTT. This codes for CATQGANKDTIYF.